This T cell receptor beta chain was identified during a study of technical replicates of blood from a few donors. The table came from immunoSEQ multiplex PCR; TCRdb's copy has only in-frame clones and leaves some out. The repertoire includes roughly 93,000 clones, 95% of them detected once, and over 0.2% sits in the top ten. CDR1 and CDR2 from the germline V gene are MNHEY and SVGAGI. This CDR3 has 16 amino acids. Trimming removed 0 bases at V and 2 bases at J, with 13 bases between. Sequencing was carried out using T cells isolated from PBMCs. The clonotype originates from a human donor in good health. The V and J genes are TRBV6-5 and TRBJ1-2; D call uncertain. CDR3 DNA sequence: TGTGCCAGCAGTTACTCGTCCGGTCATCTGAACTATGGCTACACCTTC. It specifies CASSYSSGHLNYGYTF.